This T cell receptor (delta chain) was captured by sequencing in a study of gamma-delta chains in newborns, infants, children. Study details: Microbial exposure reportedly drives polyclonal innate γδ T cell expansion after birth.

The CDR3 spans 19 residues. Germline CDR1 reads GEAIGNYY; CDR2 reads EKD. About this clone: Given a far larger clone just one base away, this is likely a sequencing read error. Other DNA sequences within the sample encode an identical CDR3.

TCRdb reanalysed the reads with CATT. The sample carries some 2,500 delta-chain clones, under 1.2% recorded once. What was sequenced was blood. The rearrangement links TRDV2 to TRDJ3; 12 positions match TRDD3. This sequence was found in a child who was a newborn, infant or young child, either healthy, febrile or measles-vaccinated (not recorded which). CDR3 sequence (DNA): TGTGCCTGTGACACCGTACTGGGGGATACCACCTGGGACACCCGACAAATGTTTTTC. Its translation: CACDTVLGDTTWDTRQMFF.